This T cell receptor (beta chain) was observed in a study of T-cell reconstitution after alpha-beta-depleted transplantation in children. General study results and limits: Some patients' high day-60 TCRbeta diversity was traced to surviving recipient T cells and thymic progenitors. Hyperexpanded clones declined; after one year, newly produced T cells mostly supplied diversity. The study reportedly traced alpha-beta T cells about two months after transplant to several hundred expanded graft clones.

This clonotype was counted ten times or more. As yet, its antigen is unknown. The TCRbeta library was prepared with unique molecular identifiers. Using its own MiXCR run on the PCR reads, TCRdb lists one record per CDR3 protein. This sample carries roughly 300,000 distinct CDR3 sequences, 11% of them seen once, and the ten largest clones take about a quarter. The ends lost 2 bases at V and 4 bases at J; junction bases unmatched: 4. CDR3 length equals 15 residues. CDR1 is DFQATT and CDR2 is SNEGSKA in the germline V gene (reference sequence). The chain uses TRBV20-1 and TRBJ2-1, with 11 bases aligning to TRBD2. The sequences come from peripheral blood, collected 180 days after TCRalphabeta/CD19-depleted stem cell transplant. The receptor was derived from a male patient between 2 and 10 years old who had a stem cell transplant for chronic granulomatous disease, so the T cells may come from the graft donor. CDR3 bases: TGCAGTGCTAGACCTTCTAGCGGGAGGTACAATGAGCAGTTCTTC. Translated: CSARPSSGRYNEQFF.